The clone carrying this TCR beta chain was seen a handful of times. Participants were aged about 18 to 100 years from approximately 25 US areas. The data originate from a study of blood T cell repertoires in COVID-19. Data came from immunoSEQ multiplex PCR; TCRdb stores just in-frame clones and leaves some out. The repertoire holds hundreds of thousands of clones, with around 87% as singletons. The source is a woman in her thirties or forties with acute COVID-19. The sequenced material came from PBMCs or T cells enriched from blood (not recorded which).

This CDR3 is CASSPAAGERNEQFF. In DNA form, the CDR3 reads TGTGCCAGCAGCCCAGCGGCGGGAGAACGCAATGAGCAGTTCTTC. The chain combines TRBV7-8 with TRBJ2-1; TRBD2 matches 7 bases. The germline CDR1 and CDR2 sequences are SGHVS and FQNEAQ. This CDR3 region has 15 residues. V lost 5 bases and J lost 6; bases outside the gene matches: 10.